Reported below is one T cell receptor beta chain. The sample originates from a study of tumor and adjacent non-tumor tissue in lung cancer. No cell sorting was done before RNA was extracted from the tissue. The CDR3 covers 15 residues. J gave up 7 bases and V 3 bases, and 12 bases lay outside the gene matches. Per the germline V gene, CDR1 is SGHRS and CDR2 is YFSETQ. A modified ARM-PCR protocol with three rounds of nested PCR amplified TCRbeta. TCRdb used MiXCR to reprocess the multiplex PCR reads, holding one entry per CDR3 protein. The sample shows more than 95,000 distinct CDR3 sequences, about 66% of them seen only once.

Sequencing input: lung tumor tissue. The chain couples TRBV5-1 to TRBJ2-7; TRBD2 matches at 8 bases. The sequence was collected from a man aged 25-45 years with non-small cell lung cancer. This CDR3 is CASSSLRAGVWEQYF. The CDR3 DNA reads TGCGCCAGCAGCTCCCTGAGAGCGGGAGTATGGGAGCAGTACTTC.